The 15 T cell receptor beta chains in this list originate from one sample, sequenced in a study of T cells in Graves' hyperthyroidism and ophthalmopathy. From RNA transcripts, TCR beta CDR3 regions were amplified. First-round RT-PCR of the TCR CDR3 relied on the HTBI primer set. Using its own MiXCR run on the multiplex PCR reads, TCRdb lists one record per CDR3 protein. The sample lists 650,000 to 700,000 distinct CDR3 sequences, approximately 15% occurring once. The source material was blood. These receptors were collected from a middle-aged man with Graves' hyperthyroidism.

This clonotype came up many times. The chain has TRBV2 and TRBJ2-1; no clear D. From germline, CDR1 is SNHLY and CDR2 FYNNEI. The V end lost 7 bases, the J end lost 4 bases, and 17 bases lay between the germline ends. This CDR3 region has 15 residues. As DNA, the CDR3 is TGTGCCAGCACCCCAACGGCGAGGCCTTACAATGAGCAGTTCTTC. Translated: CASTPTARPYNEQFF.

This clonotype was counted at least ten times. This chain links TRBV7-2 with TRBJ1-5; D may be TRBD1 (5 bases). V lost 3 bases and J lost 9, with 15 bases in between. CDR3 size: 14 residues. Looked up from germline, CDR1 is SGHTA and CDR2 is FQGNSA. CDR3 bases: TGTGCCAGCAGCTTGGGGGGGGGTAGGGTGCCCCAGCATTTT. As protein: CASSLGGGRVPQHF.

This clonotype was counted ten times or more. The chain employs TRBV28 and TRBJ2-7; possible D gene TRBD2, 7 bases. The CDR3 runs 15 residues. Trimming removed 6 bases from V and 0 bases from J, with 15 bases in between. From germline, CDR1 is MDHEN and CDR2 SYDVKM. The CDR3 is CASRSPGGLSYEQYF. CDR3 nucleotide sequence: TGTGCCAGCAGGAGTCCCGGGGGGCTCTCCTACGAGCAGTACTTC.

This clonotype was seen at least ten times. The CDR3 reads CASSDSGTGDEKLFF. In DNA form, the CDR3 reads TGTGCCAGCAGTGACTCCGGGACAGGGGACGAAAAACTGTTTTTT. The chain is built from TRBV12-3 or TRBV12-4 and TRBJ1-4, with 10 nucleotides matching TRBD1. J was trimmed by 8 bases and V by 5 bases; bases with no gene match: 8. The CDR3 is made up of 15 amino acids.

This clonotype was detected only a few times. The chain employs TRBV30 and TRBJ2-2, with D perhaps matching TRBD2 (6 bases). Germline values: CDR1 GTSNPN, CDR2 SVGIG (reference sequence). Trimming cost V 1 base and J 1 base, with 16 bases left between them. This CDR3 contains 17 residues. This chain's CDR3 is CAWSEGSRRENTGELFF. The CDR3 DNA reads TGTGCCTGGAGTGAAGGCTCTCGGCGGGAGAACACCGGGGAGCTGTTTTTT.

This clonotype was recorded a few times. The rearrangement links TRBV4-1 to TRBJ1-5, with D tentatively TRBD1 (5 bases). Germline V gene sequence: CDR1 MGHRA, CDR2 YSYEKL. This CDR3 comprises 14 residues. Trimming removed 0 bases from V and 7 bases from J, with 10 bases in between. CDR3 in DNA: TGCGCCAGCAGCCAAGATTGGTGGGACCAGCCCCAGCATTTT. The encoded protein is CASSQDWWDQPQHF.

This clonotype was seen at least ten times. This rearrangement joins TRBV12-3 or TRBV12-4 to TRBJ1-1; D unresolved. This CDR3 region has 14 residues. V was shortened by 4 bases and J by 2 bases, with 11 bases between the two germline ends. The DNA of the CDR3 is TGTGCCAGCAGTTCAACGAATTTCAACACTGAAGCTTTCTTT. Residues: CASSSTNFNTEAFF.

In its sample, this clonotype was seen once. The chain couples TRBV2 to TRBJ1-5; no reliable D call. This CDR3 comprises 14 residues. Per germline, CDR1 SNHLY and CDR2 FYNNEI. V was pared by 0 bases and J by 7 bases, with 10 bases between. The CDR3 is CASSEATGGQPQHF. The CDR3 coding sequence is TGTGCCAGCAGTGAAGCAACGGGAGGACAGCCCCAGCATTTT. The complete variable domain, with remaining parts taken from reference TRBV2 and TRBJ1-5, reads EPEVTQTPSHQVTQMGQEVILRCVPISNHLYFYWYRQILGQKVEFLVSFYNNEISEKSEIFDDQFSVERPDGSNFTLKIRSTKLEDSAMYFCASSEATGGQPQHFGDGTRLSIL.

This clonotype was counted a few times. The CDR3, as DNA: TGTGCCTCAGGGGCCAGGGGTTCACCCTACGAGCAGTACTTC. This translates into CASGARGSPYEQYF. The J gene is TRBJ2-7, the V gene TRBV30; the D gene is possibly TRBD1 (6 bases). Trimming took 7 bases from V and 2 from J, leaving 18 bases between them. CDR3 size: 14 residues. In germline, CDR1 is GTSNPN, CDR2 SVGIG (reference sequence).

This clonotype showed up many times. The chain is built from TRBV20-1 and TRBJ2-7; 15 positions agree with TRBD2. This CDR3 is 15 amino acids long. Looked up from germline, CDR1 is DFQATT and CDR2 is SNEGSKA (reference sequence). V lost 5 bases, J lost 2 bases, and 4 bases stayed unmatched. CDR3 protein: CSAGLAGGGTYEQYF. The DNA for the CDR3 is TGCAGTGCTGGACTAGCGGGAGGGGGTACCTACGAGCAGTACTTC.

The gene calls are TRBV4-3 and TRBJ1-3; TRBD1 aligns across 9 bases. V was pared by 2 bases and J by 7 bases, with 3 bases of the junction left unmatched. Germline V lookup: CDR1 LGHNA, CDR2 YSLEER. The CDR3 is 14 amino acids. The CDR3 region has the DNA TGCGCCAGCAGCCAACTAGACAGGGGGAACACCATATATTTT. It translates to CASSQLDRGNTIYF.

This clonotype was seen more than once but under ten times. The chain links TRBV7-6 to TRBJ1-2, with TRBD1 as a possible D gene (5 bases). Trimming took 6 bases from V and 8 from J, leaving 16 bases between them. The germline V gene encodes CDR1 SGHVS and CDR2 FNYEAQ. This CDR3 has 13 residues. CDR3 sequence reads: CASSFGGPLGYTF. CDR3 DNA sequence: TGTGCCAGCAGTTTTGGGGGACCCTTAGGCTACACCTTC.

This clonotype was counted at least ten times. J is TRBJ2-7 and V is TRBV27, with D perhaps assigned TRBD1 or TRBD2 (5 bases each). The V gene lost 4 bases and the J gene lost 6 bases, with 16 bases spanning the gap. CDR1 and CDR2 (germline): MNHEY, SMNVEV (reference sequence). This CDR3 contains 14 residues. CDR3 in amino acids: CASSSGTLQGEQYF. The CDR3 bases are TGTGCCAGCAGTTCAGGGACCCTCCAGGGCGAGCAGTACTTC.

This clonotype appeared many times. The V and J genes are TRBV7-9 and TRBJ1-1; no firm D call. There are 14 residues in the CDR3. Germline values: CDR1 SEHNR, CDR2 FQNEAQ (reference sequence). With 0 bases removed from V and 3 bases from J, the gap between germline ends came to 8 bases. The CDR3 DNA reads TGTGCCAGCAGCTTAGCCTCCCAGCACACTGAAGCTTTCTTT. Protein product: CASSLASQHTEAFF.

This clonotype appeared many times. The gene calls are TRBV27 and TRBJ2-1, with D possibly matching TRBD2 (6 bases). Germline V gene data show CDR1 as MNHEY and CDR2 as SMNVEV (reference sequence). The V gene lost 6 bases and the J gene lost 1 base, with 16 bases spanning the gap. The CDR3 runs 16 residues. Here the CDR3 reads CASSYSSAPSYNEQFF. The CDR3 DNA is TGTGCCAGCAGCTACTCTAGCGCCCCATCCTACAATGAGCAGTTCTTC.